This T cell receptor beta chain was documented in a study of cytotoxic CD8 clonotypes in ibrutinib-treated CLL. Across the whole study: Response sampling took place at median approximately 12 months of treatment, range 6 to 36. Study-wide results and limits: Clonality was elevated at ibrutinib response and had returned toward baseline at progression.

Some clones are missing from TCRdb's copy, which holds only in-frame ones; the method was immunoSEQ multiplex PCR. This table has roughly 150,000 clones, 76% appearing once. This clone has a count of ten or more. Its antigen is undetermined. The receptor's source is a human donor with chronic lymphocytic leukemia. The sequencing here drew on PBMCs, taken after 24 months of ibrutinib treatment.

The CDR3 nucleotides are TGTGCCAGCGGGGAGGTGGGGTACACTGAAGCTTTCTTT. It specifies CASGEVGYTEAFF. V is TRBV28 and J is TRBJ1-1; D is unclear. Germline V gene lookup returns CDR1 MDHEN and CDR2 SYDVKM. The V end was cut by 8 bases, the J end by 3 bases, with 13 bases between. The CDR3 contains 13 residues.